Only one count was recorded for the clone carrying this T cell receptor beta chain. This entry is derived from a study of control samples from healthy donors and cancer patients. Assay: immunoSEQ multiplex PCR; the TCRdb copy retains only in-frame clones and omits some. Of about 160,000 clones listed, 90% to 95% are singletons. Sequenced input: blood. The TCR comes from a man between 18 and 35 years old in good health.

In nucleotides, the CDR3 is TGTGCCAGCAGCTTCCTCCAAGAGACCCAGTACTTC. It translates to CASSFLQETQYF. This chain uses TRBV7-8 with TRBJ2-5; D call uncertain. Germline CDR1 is SGHVS and CDR2 is FQNEAQ. V was clipped by 3 bases and J by 1 base, with 3 bases between them. The CDR3 has 12 amino acids.